The T cell receptor beta chain described here comes from a study of spatial heterogeneity in lung cancer (dated by TCRdb to the late 2010s). The study in broad terms: More beta-chain than alpha-chain transcripts were consistently detected, likely reflecting higher beta-chain transcript abundance. A strong correlation was found between TCR transcript counts in tumor regions and a T cell transcriptional module score from matched bulk RNA-seq. In the raw uncorrected reads, each unique combination of TCR and UMI appeared on average more than ten times. TCR alpha and beta repertoires were quantitatively compared across multiple tumor regions, matched nontumor lung and blood in non-small cell lung cancer. Nonsynonymous mutation counts, determined by whole-exome sequencing of tumor tissue, were related to features of the TCR repertoire. At surgery, both alpha and beta chains were TCR-sequenced in roughly 200 tumor regions, about 61 matched nontumor lung samples and 50 to 60 PBMC samples. Study-wide findings and limitations: The tumor nonsynonymous mutation count correlated with the number of expanded intratumoral alpha and beta TCRs. Estimated TCR-seq coverage of tumor T cells was only roughly 7% for alpha chains and about 12% for beta chains. The count of ubiquitous expanded TCRs correlated with the count of ubiquitous nonsynonymous mutations, and the count of regional expanded TCRs correlated with the count of regional nonsynonymous mutations. Confirming at a functional level the hypothesis that regional TCRs recognize regional mutations was considered to require additional single-cell paired TCR alpha and beta sequencing.

Notes on this clonotype: Its recognized antigen is unknown. Within one base of it there is no much larger clone, and no base qualities were kept. Being off target in a library aimed at alpha chains, this beta chain has a size of little meaning.

The library came from 5' RACE. This sample was sequenced with a NextSeq 500. The TCR library protocol attached a unique molecular identifier to each TCR cDNA molecule to allow correction of PCR and sequencing errors. Regarding the original processing steps: TCR identification, UMI-based error correction and CDR3 extraction were all carried out with Decombinator tools. Expanded TCRs were defined as those above a frequency of 2 per 1,000, corresponding to the top 1% of the tumor frequency distribution. Expanded tumor TCRs were classed as regional if statistically deemed absent (corrected P<0.05) from at least one tumor region, otherwise ubiquitous. Renyi diversity was calculated using the R vegan package after each repertoire was subsampled 100 times to 5,000 TCRs. To build CDR3 similarity networks, amino acid triplet string-kernel similarity was used, and CDR3s were connected when their pairwise similarity was above 0.82. TCRdb handled the public reads itself, with Q25 trimming in fastp and clone calling in MiXCR, and kept productive beta chains. CDR3 protein sequences are deduplicated, and each keeps its most common genes and DNA. It is TCRdb's table, rather than the study itself, that gives the V and J calls and clone size. This sample is represented by roughly 19,000 distinct CDR3 sequences; around 5.5% of them were singletons. 9% to 12% of the sample rests with the top ten.

What this sample's time point label stands for: sample taken at primary tumor resection. Donors were approximately 72 patients with early-stage, untreated non-small cell lung cancer from the lung TRACERx cohort. Without any cell sorting, TCR sequencing was performed on whole RNA extracted either from tumor and nontumor lung tissue or from cryopreserved PBMC samples. A patient was chosen for TCR sequencing only when enough RNA was available from at least two tumor regions. Before being selected, tumor and adjacent nontumor lung specimens were reviewed by a lung pathologist. CDR1 SGDLS and CDR2 YYNGEE were looked up in the germline V gene. V lost 4 bases and J lost 0 bases; the stretch between them is 13 bases long. Taken from cysteine to phenylalanine, the CDR3 has 15 residues. Only the CDR3 part of the read is kept: 45 bases, read in frame from the first base.

The chain was built from TRBV9 and TRBJ1-1, and perhaps TRBD1 as D gene, on 5 matching bases. The specimen was lung tumor tissue, collected at surgery. The source of this sequence is a female donor with early-stage non-small cell lung cancer. The nucleotide sequence is TGTGCCAGCAGCCCTCCGGACAACCTGAACACTGAAGCTTTCTTT. It encodes CASSPPDNLNTEAFF.